This T cell receptor (beta chain) was sequenced during a study of OX40 agonist ivuxolimab in advanced cancers. Study details: Ivuxolimab is an agonistic anti-OX40 (CD134) antibody, and patients were treated with it. Across the patients, intravenous ivuxolimab was delivered every 2 weeks at 0.01 to 10 mg/kg. Study-wide results and limits: The authors did not determine the antigen specificity of the expanded peripheral T cells.

Comment on this clone: Its antigen is as yet unknown.

Germline CDR1 is MNHEY and CDR2 is SMNVEV (reference sequence). V lost 7 bases and J lost 0, with 13 bases in between. This CDR3 contains 16 residues. TCRdb keeps only in-frame clones here, not all; method: immunoSEQ multiplex PCR. The sample contains tens of thousands of clones, approximately 92% of which appear only once. Sequenced here: CD4+ or CD8+ T cells sorted from blood, sampled in a trial of the OX40 agonist ivuxolimab. The clonotype was recovered from an adult with an advanced solid tumor such as melanoma, head and neck, liver or kidney cancer. The chain uses TRBV27 and TRBJ1-6; no reliable D call. CDR3 DNA sequence: TGTGCCAGCACCGAGACCTGGAGCTCCTATAATTCACCCCTCCACTTT. It codes for CASTETWSSYNSPLHF.